The sequence of this T cell receptor (beta chain) was determined in a study of blood T cell repertoires in COVID-19. Across the whole study: Material from acute and convalescent COVID-19 was sourced from the United States, Italy and Spain. Sources were T cells, B-cell-depleted T cells, or PBMCs; the material itself was cDNA or gDNA.

This clone occurred a few times. Seattle patients were enrolled while actively infected and followed longitudinally. Trimming cost V 4 bases and J 2 bases, with 18 bases left between them. Germline V gene sequence: CDR1 MGHRA, CDR2 YSYEKL. The CDR3 contains 17 residues. In the original analysis: For nucleated cells, counts were estimated from reference gene primer amplification. Sequencing used immunoSEQ multiplex PCR; TCRdb keeps in-frame clones, though not all of them. D and trimming come from the DNA, and the V and J calls and clone size come from that table. The sample gives around 440,000 clones, approximately 89% of which show up once; roughly 12% is in the top ten.

The source is a woman aged 50 to 60 with COVID-19, enrolled during active disease. The chain has TRBV4-1 and TRBJ1-5; D not resolved. Sequences were obtained from peripheral blood. This CDR3 is CASSPYLSKRGNQPQHF. The CDR3 DNA follows: TGCGCCAGCAGCCCTTACCTGTCCAAGCGGGGCAATCAGCCCCAGCATTTT.